This T cell receptor beta chain comes out of a study of CD4 T cells in relation to SARS-CoV-2 and coronaviruses (dated by TCRdb to the early 2020s). A note on the overall study: Shared crossreactive spike epitopes were mapped to their HLA restriction using patient-derived lymphoblastoid cell lines. Samples from three pre-COVID donors and the naive versus memory experiments were sequenced with the Adaptive Biotechnologies TCR-sequencing kit; other data were Illumina-based. Memory CD4+ T cell crossreactivity between SARS-CoV-2 and common cold coronavirus spike proteins was assessed at the TCR clonotype level in the study. Expansion assays from other donors in the study were sequenced with a different, Illumina-based TCR-beta assay. Overall study outcomes, separate from this receptor: Memory CD4+ clonotypes crossrecognizing SARS-CoV-2 and at least one common cold coronavirus spike were found in roughly 65% of donors. No donor contributed both pre-pandemic and post-infection samples, which limited tracing the source of pre-existing responses. Because the crossreactivity analysis focused on spike protein, crossreactivity against other viral proteins was not assessed. Naive versus memory sequencing indicated the assay detects memory recall responses rather than primary responses primed during culture. Compared with monoreactive clones, crossreactive clones had significantly weaker SARS-CoV-2-driven expansion, a result consistent with antigenic imprinting. Small numbers of patients and of tested TCRs limited the study.

The CDR3 runs 14 residues from the cysteine to the phenylalanine. CDR3 DNA only is kept here, 42 bases in frame from base 1. The junction carries 15 bases between V and J, which are trimmed by 6 bases and 6 bases respectively. Per the germline V gene (reference sequence), LNHDA is the CDR1 and SQIVND is the CDR2. Notes on this clone: The target of this receptor is not known. Base qualities are not recorded, but no much larger clone differs from it by a single base.

Deep-resolution immunoSEQ TCR-beta sequencing was performed on DNA from uncultured naive and memory CD4+ T cells. From the authors' description of their analysis: Preprocessing removed nonproductive sequences and CDR3s not starting with C, not ending with F or W, or shorter than 7 amino acids. Cultured and uncultured naive and memory CD4+ repertoires were searched for CDR3s previously identified as spike- and CEF-reactive. After three terminal residues were trimmed from each end, CDR3 homology was quantified as pairwise Levenshtein distance using the stringdist R package. What TCRdb holds here is the immuneACCESS table cut down to in-frame rearrangements. Part of the clones is not present; checked against another copy, under half of the missing clones reflect an unresolved V gene, and the others are unexplained. The V and J calls and clone size were taken over from that table, and D and trimming were inferred from the DNA. The sample table shows tens of thousands of clones, and approximately 94% are seen once. Around 0.15% of the sample goes to the ten largest clones.

CD4+ T cells from unexposed donors were collected before the COVID-19 pandemic (2011-2018). Naive and memory CD4+ T cells were separated from cryopreserved PBMCs by first enriching for CD4 and then performing EasySep naive CD4+ T cell enrichment. Leukapheresis product for the unexposed donors was purchased commercially. Ficoll-Paque PLUS gradient centrifugation was used to isolate PBMCs from either whole blood or leukapheresis product. PBMCs were either cryopreserved at -140°C or used fresh in the expansion assay. The QIAamp Micro DNA Kit was used to extract genomic DNA from the CD4+ T cells. The sequencing input was naive CD4+ T cells from PBMCs. The intended sense of this specimen's cell subset or site label: naive CD4+ T cells isolated by negative enrichment. This TCR was sampled from a human donor in good health. This receptor chain uses TRBV19 and TRBJ1-5; TRBD1 could be the D gene, as 6 bases match. The DNA sequence is as follows: TGTGCCAGTAGCATGGACGGGGGGCTTCAGCCCCAGCATTTT. Translated, it reads CASSMDGGLQPQHF.